These 32 T cell receptor beta chains were sequenced from one sample in a study of blood T cell repertoires in COVID-19. The assay was immunoSEQ multiplex PCR, and TCRdb's table has in-frame clones only and misses some. The sample contains nearly 90,000 clones, over 80% of which appear only once. The sample taken for sequencing was peripheral blood. Receptors were obtained from an elderly man with acute or convalescent COVID-19.

The V and J genes are TRBV11-3 and TRBJ2-3; D may be TRBD1 (5 bases). The CDR3 has 14 residues. Per germline, CDR1 SGHNT and CDR2 YENEEA. The V end was cut by 3 bases, the J end by 4 bases, with 11 bases between. CDR3 sequence reads: CASSFSRGSDTQYF. CDR3 DNA: TGTGCCAGCAGCTTTTCAAGGGGCTCAGATACGCAGTATTTT.

V is TRBV19 and J is TRBJ1-5, with 7 bases identical to TRBD1. J was trimmed by 3 bases and V by 1 base; bases with no gene match: 3. Germline CDR1 and CDR2: LNHDA and SQIVND (reference sequence). The CDR3 has 15 amino acids. This CDR3 reads CASSIGGGNNQPQHF. The CDR3 DNA reads as TGTGCCAGTAGTATAGGAGGGGGCAACAATCAGCCCCAGCATTTT.

This chain links TRBV5-6 with TRBJ2-7; 9 positions agree with TRBD2. The junction had 6 bases not matched to a gene; V was cut back by 2 bases and J by 6 bases. Germline CDR1 reads SGHDT; CDR2 reads YYEEEE. This CDR3 comprises 14 residues. CDR3 coding DNA: TGTGCCAGCAGCTTTTGGCTAGCGGGAAGCGAGCAGTACTTC. It encodes CASSFWLAGSEQYF.

The gene calls are TRBV27 and TRBJ2-3; 10 bases map to TRBD2. The V and J ends lost 5 bases and 7 bases, in that order; junction bases with no gene match: 18. The CDR3 is 18 residues long. Germline values: CDR1 MNHEY, CDR2 SMNVEV (reference sequence). The CDR3 DNA reads TGTGCCAGCAGTACCCTCGGGGGCAAGGGACTAGCGATACATACGCAGTATTTT. Its translation is CASSTLGGKGLAIHTQYF.

The genes are TRBV6-1 and TRBJ1-2; D not certain. Germline V gives CDR1 MNHNS, CDR2 SASEGT. The CDR3 contains 14 residues. Trimming removed 3 bases at V and 4 bases at J, with 12 bases between. In nucleotides, the CDR3 is TGTGCCAGCAGTGATTTATTGGGAGGCTATGGCTACACCTTC. Amino acids: CASSDLLGGYGYTF.

This rearrangement joins TRBV9 to TRBJ2-7; 8 bases agree with TRBD2. V shed 4 bases, J shed 4 bases, and the junction held 10 bases outside the gene matches. Germline assignment: CDR1 SGDLS and CDR2 YYNGEE. The CDR3 runs to 15 residues. For the CDR3, the DNA is TGTGCCAGCAGCCCCCGGCGAGCGGGAGAGTACGAGCAGTACTTC. This translates into CASSPRRAGEYEQYF.

This chain uses TRBV7-3 with TRBJ2-3, with a possible D match to TRBD1 (6 bases). CDR1 is SGHTA and CDR2 is FQGTGA in the germline V gene. V lost 5 bases, J lost 3 bases, and 15 bases lay in between. The CDR3 runs to 15 residues. CDR3 DNA: TGTGCCAGCAGCGCTAGGGGGATTTCGACAGATACGCAGTATTTT. Protein sequence: CASSARGISTDTQYF. Full variable domain (missing parts from reference TRBV7-3 and TRBJ2-3): GAGVSQTPSNKVTEKGKYVELRCDPISGHTALYWYRQSLGQGPEFLIYFQGTGAADDSGLPNDRFFAVRPEGSVSTLKIQRTERGDSAVYLCASSARGISTDTQYFGPGTRLTVL.

This clone was observed a handful of times. The chain links TRBV6-2 or TRBV6-3 to TRBJ2-2, with TRBD1 matching over 9 bases. This CDR3 region has 16 residues. V was pared by 5 bases and J by 5 bases, with 9 bases of the junction left unmatched. CDR1 is MNHEY, CDR2 SVGEGT, per germline. The CDR3 bases are TGTGCCAGCAGTGACCGACAGGGGGGAGGAACCGGGGAGCTGTTTTTT. Translation: CASSDRQGGGTGELFF.

The V call is TRBV11-3, the J call TRBJ2-5; TRBD2 aligns across 16 bases. Germline V gene lookup returns CDR1 SGHNT and CDR2 YENEEA. After removal of 5 bases from V and 4 bases from J, the junction contained 7 bases not matched to a gene. This CDR3 comprises 17 residues. The CDR3: CASSAGTSGGAGETQYF. DNA of the CDR3: TGTGCCAGCAGCGCCGGGACTAGCGGGGGGGCAGGAGAGACCCAGTACTTC.

This clone occurred a few times. The V call is TRBV3-1 (or the pseudogene TRBV3-2), the J call TRBJ1-2; 10 bases line up with TRBD1. Germline assignment: CDR1 LGHDT and CDR2 YNNKEL (reference sequence). After removal of 6 bases from V and 8 bases from J, the junction contained 9 bases not matched to a gene. CDR3 length: 14 residues. The CDR3 DNA is TGTGCCAGCAGTAAGACGACAGGGGGCGGAGGCTACACCTTC. Amino acid sequence: CASSKTTGGGGYTF.

The chain recombines TRBV5-4 with TRBJ2-3; 7 nucleotides align to TRBD2. J lost 3 bases, V lost 5 bases, and 12 bases had no gene match. The CDR3 has 16 residues. In germline, CDR1 is SGHNT, CDR2 YYREEE (reference sequence). CDR3 nucleotides: TGTGCCAGCAGACTGAGCAGCGGGGTAGGAACAGATACGCAGTATTTT. It translates to CASRLSSGVGTDTQYF.

CDR3 in DNA: TGTGCCAGCAGTGAATTAGCGTCGGCCGCACGATTCTTC. Its translation: CASSELASAARFF. The chain combines TRBV6-4 with TRBJ2-1; D is perhaps TRBD2 (5 bases). This CDR3 region has 13 residues. Germline values: CDR1 MRHNA, CDR2 SNTAGT. Trimming removed 3 bases at V and 16 bases at J, with 19 bases between.

To note about this clone: An end of the junction differs from the germline gene, which may be a read error. This chain uses TRBV5-1 with TRBJ1-4; 7 bases are shared with TRBD1. Per the germline V gene, CDR1 is SGHRS and CDR2 is YFSETQ. The CDR3 is 14 residues long. The CDR3 sequence: CASSTGQPNEKLFF. CDR3 in DNA: TGCGCCAGCAGCACGGGACAGCCTAACGAAAAACTGTTTTTT.

This chain uses TRBV14 with TRBJ2-3; 7 positions agree with TRBD2. V lost 7 bases to trimming and J lost 0 bases; unmatched junction nucleotides: 4. CDR3 length equals 14 residues. The germline V gene encodes CDR1 SGHDN and CDR2 FVKESK. CDR3 sequence (DNA): TGTGCCAGCAACGGGGGGATTAGCACAGATACGCAGTATTTT. It encodes CASNGGISTDTQYF.

The gene calls are TRBV7-6 and TRBJ1-2; 9 bases agree with TRBD1. Per germline, CDR1 SGHVS and CDR2 FNYEAQ. This CDR3 spans 13 amino acids. V lost 5 bases, J lost 7 bases, and 5 bases stayed unmatched. DNA for the CDR3: TGTGCCAGCAGCCCGCTGGACAGGGGTGGCTACACCTTC. It translates to CASSPLDRGGYTF.

The chain is built from TRBV28 and TRBJ2-2, with 11 bases lining up with TRBD2. CDR1 and CDR2 (germline): MDHEN, SYDVKM. The CDR3 has 15 residues. Trimming cost V 7 bases and J 4 bases; bases outside gene matches: 5. For the CDR3, the DNA is TGTGCCAGCAAACTAGCGGGAGTAGTCACCGGGGAGCTGTTTTTT. Residues: CASKLAGVVTGELFF.

The rearrangement joins TRBV6-6 to TRBJ2-2; possibly TRBD2 for D (6 bases). Germline CDR1 reads MNHNY; CDR2 reads SVGAGI (reference sequence). The CDR3 is made up of 16 amino acids. V lost 0 bases to trimming and J lost 1 base, with 9 bases between them. The CDR3, as DNA: TGTGCCAGCAGTTACTCGGGACTTGTGAACACCGGGGAGCTGTTTTTT. Protein sequence: CASSYSGLVNTGELFF.

The chain joins TRBV19 to TRBJ1-6, with TRBD1 as a possible D gene (5 bases). This CDR3 has 15 amino acids. Trimming shortened V by 1 base and J by 7 bases, and 11 bases separated the two germline ends. Germline lookup yields CDR1 LNHDA and CDR2 SQIVND (reference sequence). The CDR3 is CASSIVVRGNSPLHF. For the CDR3, the DNA is TGTGCCAGTAGTATAGTCGTACGGGGGAATTCACCCCTCCACTTT.

This clone appeared once. The chain has TRBV6-1 and TRBJ1-3; a possible D gene is TRBD1 (6 bases). This CDR3 spans 15 amino acids. Germline assignment: CDR1 MNHNS and CDR2 SASEGT. V shed 2 bases and J shed 0 bases, with 8 bases lying between them. The CDR3 spells CASSESRGSGNTIYF. CDR3 DNA sequence: TGTGCCAGCAGTGAAAGCAGGGGCTCTGGAAACACCATATATTTT.

The rearrangement links TRBV27 to TRBJ2-7, with 8 bases that match TRBD2. CDR3 length equals 13 residues. The V segment lost 6 bases and the J segment 6 bases; nucleotides outside the gene matches: 7. In germline, CDR1 is MNHEY, CDR2 SMNVEV (reference sequence). The CDR3 region has the DNA TGTGCCAGCAGCACTAGCGGTGAGGGCGAGCAGTACTTC. Translating it yields CASSTSGEGEQYF.

The chain has TRBV4-3 and TRBJ2-6, with 9 positions matching TRBD1. Germline trimming cut 3 bases from V and 0 bases from J; bases unmatched to any gene: 9. The germline V gene has CDR1 LGHNA and CDR2 YSLEER. This CDR3 spans 19 amino acids. CDR3 sequence reads: CASSQALDRGSSGANVLTF. DNA of the CDR3: TGCGCCAGCAGCCAGGCCCTGGACAGGGGTTCCTCTGGGGCCAACGTCCTGACTTTC.

The count of this clone is one. V usage is TRBV6-6 and J usage is TRBJ1-2, with 10 bases that match TRBD1. The CDR3 is 14 amino acids. Unmatched junction bases numbered 2, after V lost 0 bases and J lost 7 bases. From germline, CDR1 is MNHNY and CDR2 SVGAGI (reference sequence). CDR3 nucleotides: TGTGCCAGCAGTTACTCGGACAGGGGGTCTGGCTACACCTTC. Translating gives CASSYSDRGSGYTF.

V is TRBV10-3 and J is TRBJ1-1, with D hard to call. Deletions cut 10 bases from V and 5 bases from J, with 11 bases between. This CDR3 is 11 amino acids long. In germline, CDR1 is ENHRY, CDR2 SYGVKD. In nucleotides, the CDR3 is TGTGCCAGTTCGAGAGGAACTGAAGCTTTCTTT. Amino acids: CASSRGTEAFF.

Here the CDR3 reads CASSLPVGAAGANVLTF. The CDR3 DNA follows: TGTGCCAGCTCATTACCGGTGGGGGCCGCCGGGGCCAACGTCCTGACTTTC. This chain links TRBV18 with TRBJ2-6, with D possibly being TRBD1 (6 bases). This CDR3 region has 17 residues. Trimming took 5 bases from V and 4 from J, leaving 18 bases between them. Germline V gene lookup returns CDR1 KGHSH and CDR2 LQKENI.

The chain is built from TRBV6-1 and TRBJ1-2; D might be TRBD1 (5 bases). The germline gives CDR1 MNHNS, CDR2 SASEGT. V was shortened by 2 bases and J by 4 bases, with 8 bases between the two germline ends. The CDR3 totals 13 residues. The CDR3 DNA sequence: TGTGCCAGCAGTGAAAGGGGTGCCTATGGCTACACCTTC. It specifies CASSERGAYGYTF.

This clone was counted a single time. This chain connects TRBV19 to TRBJ2-2; 8 bases align to TRBD2. CDR3 length equals 14 residues. Germline V gives CDR1 LNHDA, CDR2 SQIVND (reference sequence). V dropped 11 bases and J dropped 0; count of bases not matched to a gene: 5. CDR3 sequence reads: CAAERGTNTGELFF. In nucleotides, the CDR3 is TGTGCCGCAGAGCGGGGGACGAACACCGGGGAGCTGTTTTTT. Using reference TRBV19 and TRBJ2-2 for the parts outside the CDR3, the full variable domain is DGGITQSPKYLFRKEGQNVTLSCEQNLNHDAMYWYRQDPGQGLRLIYYSQIVNDFQKGDIAEGYSVSREKKESFPLTVTSAQKNPTAFYLCAAERGTNTGELFFGEGSRLTVL.

This chain connects TRBV28 to TRBJ2-5; 7 bases are shared with TRBD1. Germline-derived CDR1 and CDR2 are MDHEN and SYDVKM. Unmatched junction bases numbered 12, after V lost 7 bases and J lost 7 bases. The CDR3 totals 14 residues. The DNA of the CDR3 is TGTGCCAGCACCCGCCCTACAGGGGCAGGGACCCAGTACTTC. Residues: CASTRPTGAGTQYF.

This clone was picked up one time. This chain connects TRBV24-1 to TRBJ2-3; TRBD2 matches at 12 bases. J lost 7 bases, V lost 7 bases, and 14 bases had no gene match. Germline loops: CDR1 KGHDR, CDR2 SFDVKD. The CDR3 has 17 amino acids. CDR3 amino acids: CATSPPITSGRQYTQYF. CDR3 DNA: TGTGCCACCAGCCCCCCGATAACTAGCGGGAGGCAATATACGCAGTATTTT.

The rearrangement joins TRBV5-1 to TRBJ1-2; tentatively, D is TRBD1 (6 bases). V was trimmed by 4 bases and J by 8 bases, leaving 18 bases between them. The CDR3 consists of 14 residues. The germline V gene has CDR1 SGHRS and CDR2 YFSETQ. As DNA, the CDR3 is TGCGCCAGCAGCGGCGCGGGGGCGGCGGGGGGCTACACCTTC. Translation: CASSGAGAAGGYTF.

This chain connects TRBV7-8 to TRBJ1-2; TRBD1 aligns across 7 bases. The CDR3 consists of 11 residues. The germline CDR1 and CDR2 sequences are SGHVS and FQNEAQ. In nucleotides, the CDR3 is TGTCCCCGACAGGGAGACTATGGCTACACCTTC. The encoded protein is CPRQGDYGYTF.

The rearrangement links TRBV5-5 to TRBJ1-4; 7 bases match TRBD1. The CDR3 extends over 17 amino acids. The V and J ends lost 2 bases and 5 bases, in that order; junction bases with no gene match: 12. The germline CDR1 and CDR2 sequences are SGHKS and YYEKEE (reference sequence). DNA of the CDR3: TGTGCCAGCAGCTTAGGAGCCCCGACAGGGCCGAATGAAAAACTGTTTTTT. Translated, it gives CASSLGAPTGPNEKLFF.

The chain combines TRBV18 with TRBJ2-6; 11 bases agree with TRBD1. Germline CDR1 KGHSH, CDR2 LQKENI. The V segment lost 1 base and the J segment 0 bases; nucleotides outside the gene matches: 2. The CDR3 consists of 18 residues. The CDR3 DNA is TGTGCCAGCTCACCACGGACAGGGGGCTACTCTGGGGCCAACGTCCTGACTTTC. Translated: CASSPRTGGYSGANVLTF. Full variable domain (rest looked up from reference TRBV18 and TRBJ2-6): NAGVMQNPRHLVRRRGQEARLRCSPMKGHSHVYWYRQLPEEGLKFMVYLQKENIIDESGMPKERFSAEFPKEGPSILRIQQVVRGDSAAYFCASSPRTGGYSGANVLTFGAGSRLTVL.